These T cell receptor beta chains were read from a single sample in a study of Ad26.COV2.S vaccination and SARS-CoV-2 variants. The protocol was immunoSEQ multiplex PCR, while the TCRdb copy is restricted to in-frame clones and leaves out a portion. The table has 500,000 or so clones, 75% to 90% seen once. Material: peripheral blood, obtained in a trial of Ad26.COV2.S vaccine versus placebo. The source of these receptors is a person between 18 and 59 years old who received the Ad26.COV2.S COVID-19 vaccine or a placebo. Both conserved end residues are part of each CDR3. D genes are given only for firm matches. A row's size may be missing; if present it is once, few, many or a size class.

d_gene,v_gene,abundance,j_gene,CDR3aa,CDR3nt
NA,TRBV27,NA,TRBJ1-6,CASSIGYWDSPLHF,TGTGCCAGCAGCATTGGGTATTGGGATTCACCCCTCCACTTT
NA,TRBV16,NA,TRBJ2-3,CASSQSGYTDTQYF,TGTGCCAGCAGCCAATCCGGCTACACAGATACGCAGTATTTT
NA,TRBV6-2/TRBV6-3,NA,TRBJ1-1,CASSYPPGQGGEAFF,TGTGCCAGCAGTTACCCCCCCGGGCAGGGTGGCGAAGCTTTCTTT
NA,TRBV7-2,NA,TRBJ2-7,CASSWGFSEQYF,TGTGCCAGCAGCTGGGGGTTTTCCGAGCAGTACTTC
NA,TRBV27,NA,TRBJ2-5,CASTHGQETQYF,TGTGCCAGCACCCATGGCCAAGAGACCCAGTACTTC
NA,TRBV5-1,NA,TRBJ1-6,CASSLSEGSLHF,TGCGCCAGCAGCTTGAGTGAAGGTTCCCTCCACTTT
NA,TRBV4-2,NA,TRBJ1-5,CASSQDTRQRNQPQHF,TGTGCCAGCAGCCAAGATACCCGACAGCGCAATCAGCCCCAGCATTTT
NA,TRBV28,NA,TRBJ2-1,CASIGLKTEQFF,TGTGCCAGCATAGGGTTGAAAACTGAGCAGTTCTTC
NA,TRBV18,NA,TRBJ1-2,CASSQGGNYGYTF,TGTGCCAGCTCACAGGGGGGTAACTATGGCTACACCTTC
NA,TRBV24-1,NA,TRBJ1-2,CATSPGVYGYTF,TGTGCCACCAGTCCAGGCGTCTATGGCTACACCTTC
NA,TRBV11-1,NA,TRBJ2-2,CASSRRNTGGTGELFF,TGTGCCAGCAGCCGTCGGAACACTGGTGGGACCGGGGAGCTGTTTTTT
NA,TRBV6-2/TRBV6-3,NA,TRBJ2-3,CASSDSGSDTQYF,TGTGCCAGCAGTGACTCAGGGTCAGATACGCAGTATTTT
NA,TRBV6-5,NA,TRBJ2-5,CASSREETQYF,TGTGCCAGCAGCCGGGAGGAGACCCAGTACTTC
NA,TRBV7-6,once,TRBJ2-7,CASSPRVMGAGEQYF,TGTGCCAGCAGCCCCCGGGTGATGGGGGCAGGGGAGCAGTACTTC
NA,TRBV5-5,NA,TRBJ1-5,CASSLVQNNQPQHF,TGTGCCAGCAGCTTGGTTCAGAACAATCAGCCCCAGCATTTT
NA,TRBV18,NA,TRBJ2-5,CASSPGETQYF,TGTGCCAGCTCACCGGGGGAGACCCAGTACTTC
NA,TRBV10-3,NA,TRBJ2-5,CAISDGGSIRETQYF,TGTGCCATCAGTGATGGAGGGAGCATACGGGAGACCCAGTACTTC
NA,TRBV7-9,NA,TRBJ2-3,CASSLTLDRSSTDTQYF,TGTGCCAGCAGCTTAACGTTGGATCGGTCTAGCACAGATACGCAGTATTTT
NA,TRBV5-1,NA,TRBJ2-7,CASSLPASYEQYF,TGCGCCAGCAGCTTGCCAGCCTCCTACGAGCAGTACTTC
NA,TRBV7-8,NA,TRBJ2-2,CASSLAAGWSTGELFF,TGTGCCAGCAGCTTAGCGGCGGGTTGGAGCACCGGGGAGCTGTTTTTT
NA,TRBV5-6,NA,TRBJ1-2,CASSSLTGYNYGYTF,TGTGCCAGCAGCTCGTTGACAGGATATAACTATGGCTACACCTTC
NA,TRBV15,NA,TRBJ2-3,CATSRAADTQYF,TGTGCCACCAGCAGGGCAGCCGATACGCAGTATTTT
TRBD2,TRBV28,NA,TRBJ2-1,CASTSGPLSYNEQFF,TGTGCCAGCACTAGCGGACCGCTCTCCTACAATGAGCAGTTCTTC